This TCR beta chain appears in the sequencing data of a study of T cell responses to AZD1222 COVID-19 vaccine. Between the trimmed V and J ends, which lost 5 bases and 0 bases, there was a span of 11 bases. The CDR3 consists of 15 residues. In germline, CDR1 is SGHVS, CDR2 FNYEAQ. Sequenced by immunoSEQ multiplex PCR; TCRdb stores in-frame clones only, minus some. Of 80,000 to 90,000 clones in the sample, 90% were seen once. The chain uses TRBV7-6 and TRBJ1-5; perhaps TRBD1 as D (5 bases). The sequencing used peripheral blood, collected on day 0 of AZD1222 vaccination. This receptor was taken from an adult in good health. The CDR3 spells CASSEGSYSNQPQHF. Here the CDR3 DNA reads TGTGCCAGCAGCGAGGGGAGCTATAGCAATCAGCCCCAGCATTTT.